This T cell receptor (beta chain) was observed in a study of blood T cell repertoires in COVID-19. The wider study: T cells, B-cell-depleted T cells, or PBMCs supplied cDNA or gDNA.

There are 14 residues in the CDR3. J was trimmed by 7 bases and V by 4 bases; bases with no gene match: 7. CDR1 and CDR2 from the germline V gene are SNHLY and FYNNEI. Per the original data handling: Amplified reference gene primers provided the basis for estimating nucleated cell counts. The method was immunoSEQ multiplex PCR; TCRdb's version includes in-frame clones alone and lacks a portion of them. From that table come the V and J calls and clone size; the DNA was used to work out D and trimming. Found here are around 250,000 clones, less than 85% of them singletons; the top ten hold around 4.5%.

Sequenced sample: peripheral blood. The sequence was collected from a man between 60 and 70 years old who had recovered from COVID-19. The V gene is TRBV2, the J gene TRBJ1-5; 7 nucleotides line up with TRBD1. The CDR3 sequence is CASSAQGGGQPQHF. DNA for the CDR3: TGTGCCAGCAGTGCGCAGGGGGGTGGGCAGCCCCAGCATTTT.